These 9 T cell receptor beta chains were all obtained from the same sample, sequenced in a study of cytomegalovirus exposure and HLA in healthy donors. Primers included in the PCR were 60 Vbeta and 13 Jbeta primers. Sequencing used immunoSEQ multiplex PCR; TCRdb keeps in-frame clones, though not all of them. The profile covers approximately 73,000 clones, with about 75% appearing a single time and 12% taken by the ten largest. What was sequenced was PBMCs. The receptors stem from a man aged 65-85 years in good health and CMV-seronegative.

Points on this clone: Different DNA sequences within this sample yield the same CDR3. The chain uses TRBV7-2 and TRBJ2-7; perhaps TRBD2 as D (6 bases). The CDR3 has 14 amino acids. V lost 5 bases and J lost 2, with 13 bases in between. Germline lookup yields CDR1 SGHTA and CDR2 FQGNSA. The CDR3 here is CASSQDAGPYEQYF. CDR3 DNA sequence: TGTGCCAGCAGCCAGGACGCGGGGCCCTACGAGCAGTACTTC.

This rearrangement joins TRBV19 to TRBJ2-7; maybe TRBD2 (6 bases). CDR3 size: 14 residues. In germline, CDR1 is LNHDA, CDR2 SQIVND (reference sequence). Trimming left V 7 bases short and J 2 bases short, with 15 bases between. The CDR3 nucleotides read TGTGCCAGTATCGGGAGAACTCCCCCCTACGAGCAGTACTTC. Residues: CASIGRTPPYEQYF.

This CDR3 reads CSERGQWETQYF. The CDR3 bases are TGCAGCGAGAGGGGGCAGTGGGAGACCCAGTACTTC. The chain is built from TRBV29-1 and TRBJ2-5; 7 bases map to TRBD1. Per the germline V gene, CDR1 is SQVTM and CDR2 is ANQGSEA. The CDR3 runs 12 residues. The junction had 7 bases not matched to a gene; V was cut back by 7 bases and J by 5 bases.

V and J are TRBV30 and TRBJ2-7; D is perhaps TRBD1 (6 bases). Germline CDR1 is GTSNPN and CDR2 is SVGIG (reference sequence). Between the trimmed V and J ends, which lost 2 bases and 4 bases, there was a span of 12 bases. The CDR3 length is 13 residues. As DNA, the CDR3 is TGTGCCTGGAGTCGTAGGACAGTTTACGAGCAGTACTTC. Amino acids: CAWSRRTVYEQYF.

The chain couples TRBV5-6 to TRBJ2-3; 8 bases line up with TRBD2. Germline V lookup: CDR1 SGHDT, CDR2 YYEEEE. The junction had 11 bases not matched to a gene; V was cut back by 4 bases and J by 4 bases. This CDR3 is built from 16 residues. The CDR3 spells CASSGLAGPPADTQYF. The CDR3 coding sequence is TGTGCCAGCAGCGGTTTAGCGGGACCCCCCGCAGATACGCAGTATTTT.

The chain has TRBV19 and TRBJ1-2; perhaps TRBD1 as D (6 bases). The CDR3 runs 13 residues. Per germline, CDR1 LNHDA and CDR2 SQIVND (reference sequence). With 6 bases removed from V and 5 bases from J, the gap between germline ends came to 13 bases. CDR3 sequence (DNA): TGTGCCAGTAGCCCCCGGGACACTTATGGCTACACCTTC. This sequence encodes CASSPRDTYGYTF.

The V and J genes are TRBV18 and TRBJ1-5, with D perhaps TRBD1 (5 bases). Germline V gene sequence: CDR1 KGHSH, CDR2 LQKENI. The V and J ends lost 6 bases and 3 bases respectively, with 12 bases between them. This CDR3 comprises 14 residues. The CDR3 bases are TGTGCCAGCTCCCCGGACACTTCCAATCAGCCCCAGCATTTT. It specifies CASSPDTSNQPQHF.

This chain connects TRBV5-6 to TRBJ1-5, with TRBD1 matching over 8 bases. This CDR3 is built from 17 residues. V was pared by 4 bases and J by 0 bases, with 9 bases of the junction left unmatched. Germline CDR1 and CDR2: SGHDT and YYEEEE. CDR3 nucleotide sequence: TGTGCCAGCAGCCAAGGACAGGGATCGGTTAGCAATCAGCCCCAGCATTTT. Its protein is CASSQGQGSVSNQPQHF.

This clone came up once. The rearrangement joins TRBV9 to TRBJ2-5; 10 bases align to TRBD2. Gene TRBJ2-7 matches the end of the DNA better, so the J call may be wrong. CDR1 SGDLS and CDR2 YYNGEE come from the germline V gene. The CDR3 spans 16 residues. CDR3 sequence: CASSVTSGGALYEQYF. The CDR3 DNA reads as TGTGCCAGCAGCGTAACGAGCGGGGGGGCGCTCTACGAGCAGTACTTC.